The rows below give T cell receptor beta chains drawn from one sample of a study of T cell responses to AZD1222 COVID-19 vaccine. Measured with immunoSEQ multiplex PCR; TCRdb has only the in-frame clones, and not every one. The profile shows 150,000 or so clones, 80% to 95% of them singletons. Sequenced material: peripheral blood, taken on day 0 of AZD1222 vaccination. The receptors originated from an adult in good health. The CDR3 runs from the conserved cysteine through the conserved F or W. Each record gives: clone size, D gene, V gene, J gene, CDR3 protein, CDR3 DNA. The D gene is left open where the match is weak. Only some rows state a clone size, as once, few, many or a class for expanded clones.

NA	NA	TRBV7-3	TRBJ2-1	CASSLADSSYNEQFF	TGTGCCAGCAGCTTAGCCGACAGTTCCTACAATGAGCAGTTCTTC
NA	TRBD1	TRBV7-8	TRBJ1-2	CASSHGQASGGYTF	TGTGCCAGCAGCCATGGACAGGCCTCGGGTGGCTACACCTTC
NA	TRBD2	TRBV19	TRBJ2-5	CASSPKSGGATETQYF	TGTGCCAGTAGCCCTAAAAGCGGGGGGGCCACGGAGACCCAGTACTTC
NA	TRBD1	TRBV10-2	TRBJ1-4	CASSESGTDEKLFF	TGCGCCAGCAGTGAGTCAGGGACAGATGAAAAACTGTTTTTT
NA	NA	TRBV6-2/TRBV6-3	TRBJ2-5	CASSPWMETQYF	TGTGCCAGCAGCCCATGGATGGAGACCCAGTACTTC
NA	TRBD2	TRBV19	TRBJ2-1	CASRHGGGLSSYNEQFF	TGTGCCAGTAGGCACGGGGGGGGACTCAGCTCCTACAATGAGCAGTTCTTC
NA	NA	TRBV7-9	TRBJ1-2	CASSVPGTLDYGYTF	TGTGCCAGCAGCGTCCCCGGGACCCTCGACTATGGCTACACCTTC
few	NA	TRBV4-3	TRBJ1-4	CASSQDRTTNEKLFF	TGCGCCAGCAGCCAAGACAGGACAACTAATGAAAAACTGTTTTTT
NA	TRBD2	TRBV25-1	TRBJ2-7	CASSRGLAGSGEQYF	TGTGCCAGCAGCCGGGGACTAGCGGGATCGGGGGAGCAGTACTTC
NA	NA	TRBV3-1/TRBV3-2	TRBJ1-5	CASSQGLEAGGNQPQHF	TGTGCCAGCAGCCAAGGGTTGGAGGCCGGCGGGAATCAGCCCCAGCATTTT
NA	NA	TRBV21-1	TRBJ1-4	CASSKEVAHGGTNEKLFF	TGTGCCAGCAGCAAAGAAGTCGCCCACGGGGGTACTAATGAAAAACTGTTTTTT